This TCR beta chain was sequenced in a study of molecular identifiers for immune sequencing clone quantification (dated by TCRdb to between 2017 and 2018). About the study as a whole: In a replicate experiment, RNA from around 18,000 or 91,000 naive CD8 T cells was split into five aliquots, four of which were sequenced. The study was a methods study using CD8 T cells to benchmark molecular-identifier clustering-based TCR repertoire sequencing (MIDCIRS) and TCR RNA copy counting. General study outcomes and caveats: In CMV-specific effector cells, over 99% of molecules were held by clones above 20 RNA copies, whereas under 1% of molecules were held by such clones in naive cells. Modeling gave about 3.2 recovered TCR RNA copies per cell versus around 10 by digital PCR, implying approximately 30% capture efficiency. Identical TCR molecules sharing a barcode could cause highly expanded clone sizes to be underestimated. When barcode sub-clustering was omitted, TCR diversity was inflated by chimeric consensus sequences, with chimeras reaching as high as 47%. Naive libraries contained spiked-in Jurkat TCR RNA (around eleven copies' worth), which is not part of the donor repertoire. Even against a background of some 920,000 naive CD8 T cells, spiked-in Jurkat TCR RNA amounting to a single cell's worth was reported to be detectable.

Libraries were prepared through PCR. The listed sequencing device is Illumina HiSeq 4000. Bulk TCR libraries were made following a previously described method, with the TCR primers given in Table S5. Purification of total RNA was performed with the Qiagen AllPrep DNA/RNA kit. Reads from multiple sequencing runs of the same library were pooled before analysis. As for the authors' bioinformatics: Only reads with exact TCR constant sequence were kept, trimmed to 150 nt, and grouped by their 12-nt molecular barcodes. Reads within each barcode group were sub-clustered using a 15% Levenshtein threshold, and quality-weighted consensus sequences were constructed for each RNA molecule. Non-functional sequences were filtered out, along with any lower-count sequence sitting one edit away from another sequence. Barcode sub-clusters with fewer than 20% of the maximum read count were removed, based on fitting two negative binomial distributions. In-frame beta chains were kept once TCRdb had trimmed the public reads at Q25 with fastp and called clones with MiXCR. Rows are unified per CDR3 protein, each entry keeping the most common DNA and genes. It is TCRdb's table, rather than the study itself, that gives the V and J calls and clone size. Within this sample are some 650,000 distinct CDR3 sequences, with around 20% of them counted one time only. The top ten clones comprise roughly 0.85% of the sample.

In its sample, this clonotype was seen many times. The antigen it binds to is not known. The sample holds no much larger clone one base away, and base qualities are not on file. Libraries of naive CD8 T cells were built from anywhere between about 17,000 and 1,000,000 sorted cells, with 10%, 30% or 50% of the purified RNA used. Naive CD8 T cells were FACS-sorted as CD8+CD4-CCR7+CD45RA+ on a BD FACSAria II into RLT Plus buffer. To test detection sensitivity, Jurkat RNA equivalent to more than eight TCR copies was spiked into samples of about 19,000-1,000,000 naive CD8 T cells. CD8 T cells were enriched with RosetteSep CD8+ T Cell Enrichment Cocktail and Ficoll-Paque, followed by ACK red cell lysis. The CDR3, from cysteine to phenylalanine, totals 15 residues. The only DNA kept is the CDR3, 45 bases in frame from the first base. V lost 5 bases and J lost 0 bases; the stretch between them is 11 bases long. Via the germline V gene, CDR1 is SGHTA and CDR2 FQGNSA.

The sequence links TRBV7-2 to TRBJ1-3, with the D gene call left open. Specimen: naive CD8+ T cells from blood, with Jurkat cell RNA spiked in. In the paper's terms, the cell subset or site label means: FACS-sorted CD8+CD4-CCR7+CD45RA+ naive T cells. The receptor was derived from a human donor in good health. Some libraries in this study had Jurkat cell RNA spiked in. In nucleotides, the sequence is TGTGCCAGCAGCCCCGCCCTCCCCTCTGGAAACACCATATATTTT. Translated, this gives CASSPALPSGNTIYF.